The T cell receptor beta chain described here comes from a study of cytomegalovirus exposure and HLA in healthy donors. Overall study context: Unique TCRs numbering some 80 million, obtained from HLA-typed donors, made up an early data release.

General observations from the study: Sequencing likely produced, as an artifact, a cluster of highly shared sequence variants.

CDR1 is LNHDA, CDR2 SQIVND, per germline (reference sequence). This CDR3 is built from 14 residues. V trimming: 2 bases; J trimming: 4 bases; junction bases outside the gene matches: 5. Remarks on this clone: The antigen remains undetermined.

Primers: 60 Vbeta forward and 13 Jbeta reverse. Sequenced by immunoSEQ multiplex PCR; TCRdb stores in-frame clones only, minus some. The sample shows over 150,000 clones, about 81% of them seen only once. The rearrangement uses TRBV19 and TRBJ2-7; 7 bases align to TRBD1. The material sequenced was PBMCs. The clonotype was recovered from a woman aged 30 to 39 in good health and CMV-seronegative. CDR3: CASSIQGVEYEQYF. CDR3 DNA: TGTGCCAGTAGTATACAGGGGGTAGAATACGAGCAGTACTTC.